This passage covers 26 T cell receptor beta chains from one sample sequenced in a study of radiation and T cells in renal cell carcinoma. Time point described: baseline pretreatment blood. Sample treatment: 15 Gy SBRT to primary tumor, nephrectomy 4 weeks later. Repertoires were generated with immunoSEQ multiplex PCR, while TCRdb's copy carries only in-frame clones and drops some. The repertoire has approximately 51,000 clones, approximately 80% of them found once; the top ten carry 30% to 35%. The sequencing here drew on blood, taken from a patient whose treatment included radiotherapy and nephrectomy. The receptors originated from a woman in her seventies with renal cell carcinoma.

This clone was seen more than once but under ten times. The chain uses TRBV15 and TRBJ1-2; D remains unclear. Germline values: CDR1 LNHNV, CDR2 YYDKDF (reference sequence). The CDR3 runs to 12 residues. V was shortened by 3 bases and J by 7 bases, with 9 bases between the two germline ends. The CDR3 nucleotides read TGTGCCACCAGCAGTGTCCGGGGTGGCTACACCTTC. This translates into CATSSVRGGYTF.

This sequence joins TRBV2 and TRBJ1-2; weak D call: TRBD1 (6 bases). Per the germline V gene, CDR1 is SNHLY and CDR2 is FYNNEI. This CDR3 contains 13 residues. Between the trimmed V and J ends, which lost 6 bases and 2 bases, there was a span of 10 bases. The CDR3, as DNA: TGTGCCAGCAGCCCAGACAGGAACTATGGCTACACCTTC. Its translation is CASSPDRNYGYTF.

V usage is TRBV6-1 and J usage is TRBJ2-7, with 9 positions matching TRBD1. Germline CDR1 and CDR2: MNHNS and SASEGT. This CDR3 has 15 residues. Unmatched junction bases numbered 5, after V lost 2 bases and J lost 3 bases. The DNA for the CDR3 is TGTGCCAGCAGTGAAAGTGGGACAGGGAACTACGAGCAGTACTTC. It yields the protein CASSESGTGNYEQYF.

CDR3 in amino acids: CASSAGSGELFF. The CDR3 bases are TGTGCCAGCAGCGCAGGGTCCGGGGAGCTGTTTTTT. The rearrangement joins TRBV13 to TRBJ2-2, with TRBD1 as a possible D gene (5 bases). The V end lost 5 bases, the J end lost 6 bases, and 7 bases lay between the germline ends. This CDR3 is 12 amino acids long. In germline, CDR1 is PRHDT, CDR2 FYEKMQ (reference sequence). The variable domain in full, completed from reference TRBV13 and TRBJ2-2, reads AAGVIQSPRHLIKEKRETATLKCYPIPRHDTVYWYQQGPGQDPQFLISFYEKMQSDKGSIPDRFSAQQFSDYHSELNMSSLELGDSALYFCASSAGSGELFFGEGSRLTVL.

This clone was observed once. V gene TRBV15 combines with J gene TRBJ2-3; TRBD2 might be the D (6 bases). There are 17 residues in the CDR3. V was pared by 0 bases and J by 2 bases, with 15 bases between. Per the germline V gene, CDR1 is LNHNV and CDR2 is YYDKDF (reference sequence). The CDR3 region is CATSRDLLAEATDTQYF. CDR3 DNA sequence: TGTGCCACCAGCAGAGATCTTTTAGCGGAAGCCACAGATACGCAGTATTTT.

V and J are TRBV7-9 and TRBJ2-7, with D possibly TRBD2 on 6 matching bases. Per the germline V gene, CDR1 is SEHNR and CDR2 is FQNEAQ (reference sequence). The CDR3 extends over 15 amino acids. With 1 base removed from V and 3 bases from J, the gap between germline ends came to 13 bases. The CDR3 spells CASSLVDGSVYEQYF. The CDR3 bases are TGTGCCAGCAGCTTAGTGGACGGGAGTGTCTACGAGCAGTACTTC.

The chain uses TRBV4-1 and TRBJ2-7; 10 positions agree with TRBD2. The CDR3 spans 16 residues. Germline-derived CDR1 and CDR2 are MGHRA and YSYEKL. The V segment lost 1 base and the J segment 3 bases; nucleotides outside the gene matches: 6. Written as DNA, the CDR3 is TGCGCCAGCAGCCAAGGTCTGGCTAGCGGGGGCTACGAGCAGTACTTC. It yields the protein CASSQGLASGGYEQYF.

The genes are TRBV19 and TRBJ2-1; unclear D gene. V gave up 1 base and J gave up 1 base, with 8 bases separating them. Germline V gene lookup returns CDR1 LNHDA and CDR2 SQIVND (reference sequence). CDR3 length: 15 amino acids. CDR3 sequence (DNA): TGTGCCAGTAGTATAGCGACCACATCCTACAATGAGCAGTTCTTC. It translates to CASSIATTSYNEQFF.

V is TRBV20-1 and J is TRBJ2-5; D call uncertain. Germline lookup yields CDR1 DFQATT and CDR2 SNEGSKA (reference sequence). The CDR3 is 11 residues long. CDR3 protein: CSSFISLSQYF. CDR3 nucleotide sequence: TGCAGCAGTTTTATTAGTCTATCCCAGTACTTC.

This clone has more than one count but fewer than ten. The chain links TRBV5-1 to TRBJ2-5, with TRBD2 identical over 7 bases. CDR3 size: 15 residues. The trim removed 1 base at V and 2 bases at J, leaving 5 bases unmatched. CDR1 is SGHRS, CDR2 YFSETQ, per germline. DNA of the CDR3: TGCGCCAGCAGCTTGTACGGGGGGATTCAAGAGACCCAGTACTTC. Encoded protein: CASSLYGGIQETQYF. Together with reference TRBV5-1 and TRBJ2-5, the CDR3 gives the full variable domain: KAGVTQTPRYLIKTRGQQVTLSCSPISGHRSVSWYQQTPGQGLQFLFEYFSETQRNKGNFPGRFSGRQFSNSRSEMNVSTLELGDSALYLCASSLYGGIQETQYFGPGTRLLVL.

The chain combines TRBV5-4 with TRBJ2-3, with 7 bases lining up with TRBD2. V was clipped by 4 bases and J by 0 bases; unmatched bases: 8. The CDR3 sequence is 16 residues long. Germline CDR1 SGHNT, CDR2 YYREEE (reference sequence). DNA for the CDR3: TGTGCCAGCAGCCAAATAGCGGGCATAAGCACAGATACGCAGTATTTT. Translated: CASSQIAGISTDTQYF. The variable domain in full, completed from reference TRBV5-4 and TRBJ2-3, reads ETGVTQSPTHLIKTRGQQVTLRCSSQSGHNTVSWYQQALGQGPQFIFQYYREEENGRGNFPPRFSGLQFPNYSSELNVNALELDDSALYLCASSQIAGISTDTQYFGPGTRLTVL.

The CDR3 region is CASSLVQVDGYTF. CDR3 DNA sequence: TGTGCCAGCAGCTTAGTACAGGTCGATGGCTACACCTTC. V usage is TRBV7-9 and J usage is TRBJ1-2; D is possibly TRBD1 (5 bases). CDR1 is SEHNR, CDR2 FQNEAQ, per germline (reference sequence). The CDR3 totals 13 residues. V lost 1 base to trimming and J lost 6 bases, with 9 bases between them. Based on the CDR3 plus reference TRBV7-9 and TRBJ1-2, the full variable domain is DTGVSQNPRHKITKRGQNVTFRCDPISEHNRLYWYRQTLGQGPEFLTYFQNEAQLEKSRLLSDRFSAERPKGSFSTLEIQRTEQGDSAMYLCASSLVQVDGYTFGSGTRLTVV.

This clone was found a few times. Written as DNA, the CDR3 is TGTGCCAGCAGACGAAATCAGGGGTGGGATGAGCAGTTCTTC. Translation gives CASRRNQGWDEQFF. This sequence joins TRBV27 and TRBJ2-1, with TRBD1 as a possible D gene (6 bases). With 6 bases removed from V and 8 bases from J, the gap between germline ends came to 17 bases. From germline, CDR1 is MNHEY and CDR2 SMNVEV (reference sequence). This CDR3 has 14 amino acids.

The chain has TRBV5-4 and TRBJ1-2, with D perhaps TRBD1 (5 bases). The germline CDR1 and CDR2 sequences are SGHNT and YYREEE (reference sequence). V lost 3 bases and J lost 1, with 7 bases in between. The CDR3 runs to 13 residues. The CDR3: CASSSQGNYGYTF. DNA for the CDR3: TGTGCCAGCAGCTCGCAGGGTAACTATGGCTACACCTTC.

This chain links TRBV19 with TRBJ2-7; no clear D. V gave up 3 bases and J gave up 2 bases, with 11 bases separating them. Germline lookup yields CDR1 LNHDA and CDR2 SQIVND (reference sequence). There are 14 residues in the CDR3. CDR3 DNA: TGTGCCAGTAGTATCAAGGACGGAACCTACGAGCAGTACTTC. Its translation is CASSIKDGTYEQYF.

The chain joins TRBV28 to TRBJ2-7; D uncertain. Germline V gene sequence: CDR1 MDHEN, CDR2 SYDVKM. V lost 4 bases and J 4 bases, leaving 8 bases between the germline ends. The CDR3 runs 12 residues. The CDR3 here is CASSSGGYEQYF. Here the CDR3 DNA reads TGTGCCAGCAGTTCCGGCGGTTACGAGCAGTACTTC.

For the CDR3, the DNA is TGTGCCAGCAGCAAGTACCCCTACACAGATACGCAGTATTTT. Protein sequence: CASSKYPYTDTQYF. The rearrangement uses TRBV5-6 and TRBJ2-3, with no clear D. The CDR3 loop spans 14 amino acids. V lost 4 bases and J lost 2, with 11 bases in between. CDR1 and CDR2 (germline): SGHDT, YYEEEE.

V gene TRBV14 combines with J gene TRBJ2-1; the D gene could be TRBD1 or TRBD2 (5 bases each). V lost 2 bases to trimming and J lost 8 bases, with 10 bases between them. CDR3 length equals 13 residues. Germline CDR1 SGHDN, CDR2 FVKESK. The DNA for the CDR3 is TGTGCCAGCAGCCAATACGAGGGGTATGAGCAGTTCTTC. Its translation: CASSQYEGYEQFF.

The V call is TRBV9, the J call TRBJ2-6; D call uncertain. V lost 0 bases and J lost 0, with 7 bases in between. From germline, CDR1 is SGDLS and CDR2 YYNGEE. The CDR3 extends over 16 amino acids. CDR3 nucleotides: TGTGCCAGCAGCGTAGGTGCACCCTCTGGGGCCAACGTCCTGACTTTC. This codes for CASSVGAPSGANVLTF.

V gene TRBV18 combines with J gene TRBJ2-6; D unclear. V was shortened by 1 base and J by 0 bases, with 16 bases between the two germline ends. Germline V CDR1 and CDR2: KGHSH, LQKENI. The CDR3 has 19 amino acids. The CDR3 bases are TGTGCCAGCTCACCACTCTCCGAGATTTCGGGCTCTGGGGCCAACGTCCTGACTTTC. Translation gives CASSPLSEISGSGANVLTF.

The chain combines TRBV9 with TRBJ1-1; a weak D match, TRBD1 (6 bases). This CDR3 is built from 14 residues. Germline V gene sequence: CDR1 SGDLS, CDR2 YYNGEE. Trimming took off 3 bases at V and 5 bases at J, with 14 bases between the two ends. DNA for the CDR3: TGTGCCAGCAGCGAACAGGGTAGGGGAACTGAAGCTTTCTTT. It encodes CASSEQGRGTEAFF.

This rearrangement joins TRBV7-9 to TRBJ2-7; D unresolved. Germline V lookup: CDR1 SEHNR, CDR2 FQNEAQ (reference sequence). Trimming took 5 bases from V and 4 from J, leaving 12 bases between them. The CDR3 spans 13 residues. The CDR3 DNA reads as TGTGCCAGCAGCCCCGACGGAAGATACGAGCAGTACTTC. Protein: CASSPDGRYEQYF.

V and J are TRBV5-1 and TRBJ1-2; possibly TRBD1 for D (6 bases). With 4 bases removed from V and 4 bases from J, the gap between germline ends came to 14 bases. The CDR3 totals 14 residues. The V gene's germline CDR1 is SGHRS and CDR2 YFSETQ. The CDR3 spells CASSTGQSSYGYTF. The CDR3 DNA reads TGCGCCAGCAGCACGGGACAATCTTCCTATGGCTACACCTTC. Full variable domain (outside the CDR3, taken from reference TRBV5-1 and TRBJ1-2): KAGVTQTPRYLIKTRGQQVTLSCSPISGHRSVSWYQQTPGQGLQFLFEYFSETQRNKGNFPGRFSGRQFSNSRSEMNVSTLELGDSALYLCASSTGQSSYGYTFGSGTRLTVV.

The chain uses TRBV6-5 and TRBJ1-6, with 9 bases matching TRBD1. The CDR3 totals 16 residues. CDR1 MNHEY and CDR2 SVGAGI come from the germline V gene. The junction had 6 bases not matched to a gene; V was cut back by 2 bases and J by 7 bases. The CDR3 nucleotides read TGTGCCAGCAGTTACATCGGGGGACAGGGAAATTCACCCCTCCACTTT. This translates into CASSYIGGQGNSPLHF.

CDR3: CASSQDGLAGQETQYF. The DNA of the CDR3 is TGTGCCAGCAGCCAAGACGGGCTAGCGGGACAAGAGACCCAGTACTTC. The chain is built from TRBV4-2 and TRBJ2-5; 9 nucleotides match TRBD2. Looked up from germline, CDR1 is LGHNA and CDR2 is YNFKEQ. The trim removed 0 bases at V and 2 bases at J, leaving 4 bases unmatched. The CDR3 loop spans 16 amino acids.

The CDR3, as DNA: TGTGCCAGCAGTGAAAAAGCCTATGGCTACACCTTC. The encoded protein is CASSEKAYGYTF. The V call is TRBV2, the J call TRBJ1-2; D unclear. V lost 2 bases to trimming and J lost 4 bases, with 5 bases between them. The germline gives CDR1 SNHLY, CDR2 FYNNEI. This CDR3 comprises 12 residues.